A single TCR beta chain is shown here with its context. Per germline, CDR1 SGDLS and CDR2 YYNGEE. Trimming stripped 5 bases from V and 5 bases from J, with 23 bases between. The CDR3 has 17 residues. These data come from a study of blood T cells in healthy people across ages. The use of a sample-barcoded 5' primer and a J-beta primer mix characterized a second PCR of roughly 6 to 11 cycles. TCRdb used MiXCR to reprocess the 5' RACE reads, holding one entry per CDR3 protein. Found here are around 990,000 distinct CDR3 sequences, about 23% of them singletons; the top ten hold about 0.72%. These data are also associated with another study on T cells of mothers and their children. That paper states: Each child contributed around 3 million TCR beta CDR3 reads, while each mother contributed over 8.5 million.

V gene TRBV9 combines with J gene TRBJ2-1, with D tentatively TRBD2 (6 bases). The sequence was collected from a girl aged 2 to 9 in good health. Specimen: blood. CDR3 region: CASSLPLAGGLNNEQFF. DNA of the CDR3: TGTGCCAGCAGTTTACCACTAGCAGGCGGCCTCAACAATGAGCAGTTCTTC.